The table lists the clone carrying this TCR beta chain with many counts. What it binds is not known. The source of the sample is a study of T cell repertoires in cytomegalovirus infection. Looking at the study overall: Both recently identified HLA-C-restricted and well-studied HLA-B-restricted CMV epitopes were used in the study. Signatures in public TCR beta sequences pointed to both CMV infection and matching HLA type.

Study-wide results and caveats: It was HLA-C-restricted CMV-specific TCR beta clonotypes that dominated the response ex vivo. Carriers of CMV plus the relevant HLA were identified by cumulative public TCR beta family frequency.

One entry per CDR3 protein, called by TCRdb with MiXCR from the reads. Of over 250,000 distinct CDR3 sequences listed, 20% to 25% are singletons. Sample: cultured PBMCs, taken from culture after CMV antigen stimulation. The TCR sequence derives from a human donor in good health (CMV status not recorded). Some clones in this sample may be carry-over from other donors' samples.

The CDR3 spells CASSITSGSRTGELFF. DNA of the CDR3: TGTGCCAGCAGCATTACTAGCGGGAGTAGAACCGGGGAGCTGTTTTTT. This chain links TRBV7-2 with TRBJ2-2; 11 bases line up with TRBD2. This CDR3 region has 16 residues. Trimming at V came to 5 bases and at J to 5 bases, leaving 7 bases not matched to a gene. CDR1 and CDR2 (germline): SGHTA, FQGNSA.